Listed below are T cell receptor beta chains from one sample, sequenced in a study of blood T cell repertoires in COVID-19. Only in-frame clones appear in the TCRdb table, and some are missing; sequencing was by immunoSEQ multiplex PCR. Of about 170,000 clones in the sample, roughly 93% were seen once. Specimen: peripheral blood. The receptors were sampled from a young man with COVID-19, enrolled during active disease. The CDR3 runs from the conserved cysteine through the conserved F or W. D genes are given only for firm matches. Some rows have no size entry. The others give once, few or many, or a class for an expanded clone.

V	D	J	size	CDR3	DNA
TRBV7-8	.	TRBJ2-1	.	CASSTGSSYNEQFF	TGTGCCAGCAGCACTGGGAGCTCCTACAATGAGCAGTTCTTC
TRBV24-1	TRBD1	TRBJ2-1	few	CATSDATGDSSYNEQFF	TGTGCCACCAGTGATGCCACAGGGGATAGCTCCTACAATGAGCAGTTCTTC
TRBV5-1	.	TRBJ2-5	.	CASSLEGQQETQYF	TGCGCCAGCAGCTTGGAGGGACAACAAGAGACCCAGTACTTC
TRBV29-1	TRBD1	TRBJ1-2	once	CSVPGQHEGGYTF	TGCAGCGTCCCGGGACAGCACGAGGGTGGCTACACCTTC
TRBV7-2	.	TRBJ1-2	.	CASSSREGRDGYTF	TGTGCCAGCAGCTCTAGAGAGGGGAGGGATGGCTACACCTTC
TRBV10-1	.	TRBJ2-5	.	CASSEGLVSKETQYF	TGCGCCAGCAGTGAGGGCCTGGTGTCGAAAGAGACCCAGTACTTC
TRBV24-1	.	TRBJ2-7	.	CATSDLEGYEQYF	TGTGCCACCAGTGATTTAGAGGGCTACGAGCAGTACTTC
TRBV28	TRBD1	TRBJ1-5	.	CASSNWGTNRGQHF	TGTGCCAGCAGCAATTGGGGAACAAACAGGGGCCAGCATTTT
TRBV19	TRBD1	TRBJ1-1	once	CASSIEGTGGRNTEAFF	TGTGCCAGTAGTATAGAAGGAACAGGGGGTAGGAACACTGAAGCTTTCTTT
TRBV24-1	.	TRBJ2-1	.	CATGFRGSANEQFF	TGTGCCACTGGTTTCAGGGGTAGCGCCAATGAGCAGTTCTTC
TRBV28	.	TRBJ1-6	.	CASSFVGTLTPVHF	TGTGCCAGCAGTTTCGTCGGGACATTAACCCCAGTCCACTTT
TRBV5-1	TRBD1	TRBJ2-1	.	CASRLDRGVSEQFF	TGCGCCAGCAGACTGGACAGGGGAGTTAGTGAGCAGTTCTTC
TRBV7-2	.	TRBJ2-1	.	CASSLAWGDNEQFF	TGTGCCAGCAGCTTAGCGTGGGGGGACAATGAGCAGTTCTTC
TRBV7-2	TRBD1	TRBJ2-7	.	CASGSGTGIVYEQYF	TGTGCCAGCGGATCCGGGACAGGGATCGTCTACGAGCAGTACTTC
TRBV15	.	TRBJ2-1	.	CATSKDRSVARLLEQFF	TGTGCCACCAGCAAGGATCGTAGCGTTGCGCGCCTCCTGGAGCAGTTCTTC
TRBV7-2	.	TRBJ1-5	.	CASSPQEYSNQPQHF	TGTGCCAGCAGCCCACAGGAGTATAGCAATCAGCCCCAGCATTTT
TRBV27	.	TRBJ2-1	.	CATATGVGEQFF	TGTGCCACCGCGACTGGTGTAGGCGAGCAGTTCTTC
TRBV10-3	TRBD1	TRBJ2-3	once	CAISESGRQGATTDTQYF	TGTGCCATCAGTGAGTCAGGACGACAGGGGGCTACTACAGATACGCAGTATTTT
TRBV24-1	TRBD1	TRBJ2-3	.	CATSDGTGGRTDTQYF	TGTGCCACCAGTGATGGAACAGGGGGACGCACAGATACGCAGTATTTT
TRBV28	.	TRBJ1-5	.	CASSFFAQGQPQHF	TGTGCCAGCAGTTTTTTCGCACAGGGACAGCCCCAGCATTTT
TRBV12-3/TRBV12-4	.	TRBJ2-7	.	CASSSGSLYEQYF	TGTGCCAGCAGTTCCGGGTCGCTTTACGAGCAGTACTTC
TRBV4-1	TRBD1	TRBJ2-7	.	CASSRGQGLNYEQYF	TGCGCCAGCAGCCGCGGACAGGGGTTGAACTACGAGCAGTACTTC
TRBV19	.	TRBJ1-1	.	CASLTALTEAFF	TGTGCCAGCTTGACAGCACTCACTGAAGCTTTCTTT
TRBV24-1	TRBD1	TRBJ2-5	.	CATSDRQGRAGETQYF	TGTGCCACCAGTGACCGACAGGGACGGGCCGGGGAGACCCAGTACTTC
TRBV30	TRBD1	TRBJ1-2	.	CAWSPTGEDYGYTF	TGTGCCTGGAGCCCTACAGGGGAGGACTATGGCTACACCTTC
TRBV29-1	.	TRBJ1-1	.	CSVAGVVGNTEAFF	TGCAGCGTTGCAGGGGTCGTTGGGAACACTGAAGCTTTCTTT
TRBV3-1/TRBV3-2	.	TRBJ2-1	few	CASSHSAGSWDNEQFF	TGTGCCAGCAGCCACAGCGCCGGGAGCTGGGACAATGAGCAGTTCTTC
TRBV11-3	TRBD1	TRBJ2-3	once	CASSPGTGGTDTQYF	TGTGCCAGCAGCCCCGGGACAGGGGGCACAGATACGCAGTATTTT
TRBV2	.	TRBJ1-2	few	CASSELARVYGYTF	TGTGCCAGCAGTGAATTGGCCAGGGTTTATGGCTACACCTTC
TRBV11-2	.	TRBJ1-4	.	CASSLDPDRINEKLFF	TGTGCCAGCAGCTTAGATCCCGACAGGATTAATGAAAAACTGTTTTTT
TRBV7-9	.	TRBJ2-1	.	CASNPTASNSYNEQFF	TGTGCCAGCAATCCGACAGCTTCTAACTCCTACAATGAGCAGTTCTTC
TRBV5-1	TRBD1	TRBJ2-7	.	CASSVDRGFYEQYF	TGCGCCAGCAGCGTGGACAGGGGGTTCTACGAGCAGTACTTC
TRBV21-1	.	TRBJ1-4	.	CASSKSDRVNEKLLF	TGTGCCAGCAGCAAATCTGACAGGGTGAATGAAAAACTGCTTTTT
TRBV7-2	TRBD2	TRBJ2-1	.	CASSTGTSKNEQFF	TGTGCCAGCAGCACCGGGACTAGCAAGAACGAGCAGTTCTTC
TRBV19	TRBD1	TRBJ2-3	.	CASSFYRGDTQYF	TGTGCCAGTAGTTTCTACAGGGGGGATACGCAGTATTTT
TRBV11-3	TRBD1	TRBJ2-5	once	CASSLDLYGTAALTQYF	TGTGCCAGCAGCTTAGATCTCTATGGGACAGCCGCCCTGACCCAGTACTTC
TRBV7-2	TRBD1	TRBJ1-1	few	CASSFYRGQNTEAFF	TGTGCCAGCAGCTTTTACAGGGGGCAGAACACTGAAGCTTTCTTT
TRBV28	TRBD1	TRBJ1-1	.	CASSTEDRPGAAFF	TGTGCCAGCAGCACAGAGGACAGGCCAGGTGCAGCTTTCTTT
TRBV27	TRBD2	TRBJ2-3	.	CASSVAGADTQYF	TGTGCCAGCAGCGTAGCGGGAGCAGATACGCAGTATTTT